This T cell receptor (beta chain) was documented in a study of cytomegalovirus exposure and HLA in healthy donors. Study in general: Samples from HLA-typed donors yielded about 85 million unique TCRs in an early data release. Study-level findings and limits: Some highly shared sequence variants likely arose as a pipeline artifact.

PCR involved 60 Vbeta and 13 Jbeta primers. Using immunoSEQ multiplex PCR, the repertoire was profiled, and TCRdb retains in-frame clones only, with some absent. Here the sample spans more than 95,000 clones, 8% to 11% being singletons. With respect to this clone: Its antigen is still unknown.

The germline CDR1 and CDR2 sequences are SGHAT and FQNNGV. Trimming removed 8 bases from V and 0 bases from J, with 11 bases in between. This CDR3 comprises 14 residues. This chain links TRBV11-2 with TRBJ1-3; D gene ambiguous. The sequence came from a woman aged 18-35 years in good health and CMV-seropositive. Sequenced: PBMCs. Here the CDR3 DNA reads TGTGCCAGCGGGGAGTACCTCTCTGGAAACACCATATATTTT. This encodes CASGEYLSGNTIYF.